These 23 T cell receptor beta chains were sequenced from one sample in a study of monozygotic twins with inflammatory bowel disease. From its re-call of the 5' RACE reads, TCRdb lists each CDR3 protein once, without DNA. Recorded for this sample: about 160,000 distinct CDR3 sequences. Source material: blood. These TCRs come from a human donor with ulcerative colitis or Crohn's disease, or a healthy co-twin of an affected twin (not recorded which).

V usage is TRBV28 and J usage is TRBJ2-5; no DNA is available, so the TRBD2 call from TCRdb remains unchecked. The germline CDR1 and CDR2 sequences are MDHEN and SYDVKM. This CDR3 is 15 amino acids long. CDR3 region: CASTPGGLGSKTQYF.

This rearrangement joins TRBV9 to TRBJ2-1; with no DNA, the TCRdb D assignment of TRBD2 cannot be verified. CDR1 and CDR2 (germline): SGDLS, YYNGEE. There are 15 residues in the CDR3. The CDR3 reads CASSADHAASHEQFF.

The rearrangement joins TRBV28 to TRBJ2-1; TCRdb's assignment of TRBD2 cannot be checked, as there is no DNA. Germline-derived CDR1 and CDR2 are MDHEN and SYDVKM. The CDR3 totals 14 residues. CDR3: CASSLIGQYNEQFF. The variable domain in full, with the rest retrieved from reference TRBV28 and TRBJ2-1, is DVKVTQSSRYLVKRTGEKVFLECVQDMDHENMFWYRQDPGLGLRLIYFSYDVKMKEKGDIPEGYSVSREKKERFSLILESASTNQTSMYLCASSLIGQYNEQFFGPGTRLTVL.

The chain couples TRBV4-2 to TRBJ1-1; TCRdb designates TRBD1, a call that cannot be tested without DNA. Germline CDR1 is LGHNA and CDR2 is YNFKEQ. CDR3 size: 15 residues. The CDR3 loop is CASSQFRDRGREAFF.

The chain recombines TRBV6-1 with TRBJ2-5. The CDR3 consists of 12 residues. CDR1 and CDR2 from the germline V gene are MNHNS and SASEGT. CDR3 amino acids: CASSESQETQYF.

The chain carries TRBV20-1 and TRBJ1-1; checking the TCRdb D call of TRBD1 is not possible without DNA. Germline assignment: CDR1 DFQATT and CDR2 SNEGSKA (reference sequence). The CDR3 is 15 amino acids. The CDR3 sequence is CSARGDRGPNTEAFF.

V is TRBV5-1 and J is TRBJ2-7. Germline V gives CDR1 SGHRS, CDR2 YFSETQ. This CDR3 is built from 12 residues. The CDR3 spells CASSSRFYEQYF.

The chain recombines TRBV20-1 with TRBJ2-7; lacking DNA, the TRBD1 call made by TCRdb goes unchecked. This CDR3 region has 13 residues. CDR1 is DFQATT and CDR2 is SNEGSKA in the germline V gene (reference sequence). CDR3 in amino acids: CSAGRTGRLEQYF.

V and J are TRBV7-2 and TRBJ1-6; TCRdb names TRBD1, which stays unverified in the absence of DNA. Germline CDR1 is SGHTA and CDR2 is FQGNSA. There are 12 residues in the CDR3. CDR3 protein: CASSPRGSPLHF.

The CDR3 here is CASSLGHQNYGYTF. The rearrangement joins TRBV18 to TRBJ1-2; TCRdb proposes TRBD1, but this gene call is untestable without DNA. Looked up from germline, CDR1 is KGHSH and CDR2 is LQKENI. This CDR3 is 14 amino acids long. Looking up the rest from reference TRBV18 and TRBJ1-2 gives the full variable domain: NAGVMQNPRHLVRRRGQEARLRCSPMKGHSHVYWYRQLPEEGLKFMVYLQKENIIDESGMPKERFSAEFPKEGPSILRIQQVVRGDSAAYFCASSLGHQNYGYTFGSGTRLTVV.

The chain links TRBV21-1 to TRBJ2-7; as DNA is missing, the TRBD1 call by TCRdb cannot be tested. TRBV21-1 is designated a pseudogene. CDR3 length equals 17 residues. This chain's CDR3 is CASSKLGTGTGSYEQYF.

The chain is built from TRBV20-1 and TRBJ2-1. The CDR3 spans 15 residues. CDR1 and CDR2 from the germline V gene are DFQATT and SNEGSKA (reference sequence). CDR3 amino acids: CSASPTRNSYNEQFF.

The chain is built from TRBV29-1 and TRBJ1-1; TCRdb outputs TRBD1, but without DNA this stays unchecked. This CDR3 spans 13 amino acids. Germline V CDR1 and CDR2: SQVTM, ANQGSEA. Here the CDR3 reads CSVETRVNTEAFF.

V is TRBV5-1 and J is TRBJ2-6. The CDR3 sequence is 19 residues long. Germline-derived CDR1 and CDR2 are SGHRS and YFSETQ. CDR3 residues: CASSSLVDRLSSGANVLTF.

V is TRBV18 and J is TRBJ1-2; TCRdb's D call of TRBD1 is untestable without DNA. Germline assignment: CDR1 KGHSH and CDR2 LQKENI. The CDR3 consists of 15 residues. The CDR3 spells CASSAIEGGANGYTF.

CDR3 region: CSVFGQPGELFF. J is TRBJ2-2 and V is TRBV29-1. Germline V lookup: CDR1 SQVTM, CDR2 ANQGSEA. This CDR3 has 12 residues.

This chain joins TRBV20-1 and TRBJ2-1; checking the TCRdb D call of TRBD1 is not possible without DNA. The germline V gene has CDR1 DFQATT and CDR2 SNEGSKA (reference sequence). The CDR3 totals 16 residues. CDR3 sequence: CSARESRGGPYNEQFF.

This chain links TRBV28 with TRBJ2-3; TCRdb reports TRBD1, a call that lacks DNA to check it against. Germline-derived CDR1 and CDR2 are MDHEN and SYDVKM. The CDR3 loop spans 13 amino acids. The CDR3 reads CATQRLPGRGGWF.

V gene TRBV25-1 combines with J gene TRBJ2-3; TCRdb selects TRBD2, and the lack of DNA leaves this call unchecked. Germline CDR1 and CDR2: MGHDK and SYGVNS. This CDR3 is built from 15 residues. CDR3 region: CASKRASGRTDTQYF.

This chain uses TRBV30 with TRBJ2-7. Germline V gene lookup returns CDR1 GTSNPN and CDR2 SVGIG (reference sequence). CDR3 length: 13 amino acids. The CDR3 loop reads CAWSGSAGGEQYF.

The genes are TRBV5-5 and TRBJ1-3; TCRdb proposes TRBD1, but this gene call is untestable without DNA. This CDR3 contains 14 residues. Germline CDR1 and CDR2: SGHKS and YYEKEE (reference sequence). The CDR3 is CASSVAGARNTIYF.

The chain carries TRBV27 and TRBJ2-7; the TCRdb D gene call, TRBD2, has no DNA to confirm it. CDR1 and CDR2 from the germline V gene are MNHEY and SMNVEV (reference sequence). The CDR3 spans 14 residues. CDR3 sequence reads: CASNSSGRAYEQYF.

V usage is TRBV29-1 and J usage is TRBJ1-1; the TCRdb call, TRBD1, lacks DNA for checking. Per germline, CDR1 SQVTM and CDR2 ANQGSEA. The CDR3 sequence is 15 residues long. CDR3 protein: CSVDGGTFRNTEAFF.